The clone carrying this T cell receptor beta chain was detected only a few times. Its target is unknown. TCRdb re-called the RT-PCR reads with MiXCR, one entry per CDR3 protein. The data contain 450,000 to 700,000 distinct CDR3 sequences, around 15% of them singletons. The CDR3 sequence is 18 residues long. The V gene lost 5 bases and the J gene lost 3 bases, with 26 bases spanning the gap. The V gene's germline CDR1 is MNHNS and CDR2 SASEGT. The data belong to a study of response to subunit inactivated influenza vaccine. Broader study findings: New T cells are recruited in small numbers by each seasonal influenza vaccination, according to the authors' suggestion.

The chain uses TRBV6-1 and TRBJ2-7; tentatively, D is TRBD2 (5 bases). The TCR sequence derives from a man over 45 who received an inactivated influenza vaccine. The specimen comprised PBMCs from blood, sampled less than 13 days after vaccination. CDR3 coding DNA: TGTGCCAGCAGTCAGGCCCATCCCGGGTTTGGACTCGACTACGAGCAGTACTTC. Its protein is CASSQAHPGFGLDYEQYF.